Below, one TCR beta chain is given with its context. Recruits, aged roughly 18 to 90 years, lived in 20 to 30 US areas. Profiling relied on immunoSEQ multiplex PCR, and the TCRdb table lists in-frame clones only, not all of them. The table lists about 310,000 clones, around 85% of them singletons. This sample is part of a study of blood T cell repertoires in COVID-19. Source material: PBMCs or T cells enriched from blood (not recorded which). The TCR sequence derives from a young woman who had been exposed to COVID-19.

The CDR3 sequence is CASSLYGASGRSDEQFF. The CDR3 DNA is TGTGCCAGCAGCTTGTACGGGGCTAGCGGGAGATCGGATGAGCAGTTCTTC. J is TRBJ2-1 and V is TRBV5-5, with 10 positions matching TRBD2. The germline V gene encodes CDR1 SGHKS and CDR2 YYEKEE (reference sequence). V shed 1 base and J 8 bases; nucleotides not matched to a gene: 12. This CDR3 spans 17 amino acids. Supplemented by reference TRBV5-5 and TRBJ2-1, the full variable domain reads DAGVTQSPTHLIKTRGQQVTLRCSPISGHKSVSWYQQVLGQGPQFIFQYYEKEERGRGNFPDRFSARQFPNYSSELNVNALLLGDSALYLCASSLYGASGRSDEQFFGPGTRLTVL.